What follows are 11 T cell receptor beta chains derived from one specimen sequenced in a study of blood T cell repertoires in COVID-19 (dated by TCRdb to between 2020 and 2021). Library creation used the immunoSEQ multiplex PCR assay. Not all clones reach the TCRdb copy of this immuneACCESS table, which keeps in-frame sequences only. Checked studies attribute under half of the gap to unresolved V genes and leave the rest unexplained. For this sample the table gives 55,000 to 85,000 clones, of which approximately 79% were detected only once. The top ten constitute more than 20% of the sample. What was sequenced was peripheral blood. These TCRs come from a man in his fifties or sixties with active or convalescent COVID-19.

This rearrangement joins TRBV6-6 to TRBJ2-7; weak D call: TRBD2 (5 bases). V was clipped by 6 bases and J by 4 bases, with 19 bases between them. Germline lookup yields CDR1 MNHNY and CDR2 SVGAGI (reference sequence). The CDR3 contains 15 residues. CDR3: CASSKEASGLYEQYF. The CDR3 bases are TGTGCCAGCAGCAAGGAGGCTAGTGGCTTGTACGAGCAGTACTTC.

This chain links TRBV28 with TRBJ1-5; 10 nucleotides agree with TRBD1. J gave up 6 bases and V 3 bases, and 5 bases lay outside the gene matches. Germline lookup yields CDR1 MDHEN and CDR2 SYDVKM. The CDR3 is 15 residues long. The CDR3 coding sequence is TGTGCCAGCAGTTTCCCGGGACAGGGGCCTCAGCCCCAGCATTTT. Protein product: CASSFPGQGPQPQHF.

The DNA of the CDR3 is TGTGCCAGCAGCGTTCACGTTTCCCAGGACTATGGCTACACCTTC. It is translated as CASSVHVSQDYGYTF. The chain couples TRBV9 to TRBJ1-2; D gene uncertain. Trimming pared 2 bases from V and 3 bases from J, leaving 14 bases between. This CDR3 contains 15 residues. Looked up from germline, CDR1 is SGDLS and CDR2 is YYNGEE.

V usage is TRBV6-5 and J usage is TRBJ2-7; weak D call: TRBD1 (5 bases). The CDR3 length is 13 residues. The V gene lost 1 base and the J gene lost 2 bases, with 6 bases spanning the gap. The germline V gene encodes CDR1 MNHEY and CDR2 SVGAGI. The CDR3 DNA follows: TGTGCCAGCAGTTACTGGGGCCCCTACGAGCAGTACTTC. Protein sequence: CASSYWGPYEQYF.

The chain combines TRBV2 with TRBJ1-5; D not certain. From germline, CDR1 is SNHLY and CDR2 FYNNEI. The CDR3 runs to 13 residues. Between the trimmed V and J ends, which lost 6 bases and 4 bases, there was a span of 10 bases. The CDR3 loop reads CASSNTENQPQHF. The CDR3 region has the DNA TGTGCCAGCAGCAATACAGAGAATCAGCCCCAGCATTTT.

This clone was recorded once. V and J are TRBV11-2 and TRBJ1-2; 9 positions match TRBD1. Per germline, CDR1 SGHAT and CDR2 FQNNGV. The CDR3 sequence is 16 residues long. The junction had 12 bases not matched to a gene; V was cut back by 4 bases and J by 6 bases. In DNA form, the CDR3 reads TGTGCCAGCAGCTCGGACAGGGGAAGGCGCGCAGATGGCTACACCTTC. It encodes CASSSDRGRRADGYTF.

The table lists this clone with a count of one. This chain links TRBV5-1 with TRBJ1-1; D possibly corresponds to TRBD1 (5 bases). Germline assignment: CDR1 SGHRS and CDR2 YFSETQ. The CDR3 runs 14 residues. Trimming removed 5 bases at V and 0 bases at J, with 11 bases between. The CDR3 nucleotides read TGCGCCAGCAGTGACAGTTTGATGAACACTGAAGCTTTCTTT. Translated, it gives CASSDSLMNTEAFF.

This clone was counted a few times. The chain recombines TRBV20-1 with TRBJ1-1, with D possibly matching TRBD1 (5 bases). The CDR3 is made up of 11 amino acids. V dropped 3 bases and J dropped 8 bases, with 10 bases sitting between them. CDR1 and CDR2 from the germline V gene are DFQATT and SNEGSKA (reference sequence). The CDR3 DNA follows: TGCAGTGCTAGTCAATCAGGGGAAGCTTTCTTT. It translates to CSASQSGEAFF.

The chain employs TRBV7-9 and TRBJ2-2; 8 bases line up with TRBD1. Per germline, CDR1 SEHNR and CDR2 FQNEAQ (reference sequence). The junction had 4 bases not matched to a gene; V was cut back by 9 bases and J by 1 base. This CDR3 spans 14 amino acids. CDR3 sequence: CASKTGVNTGELFF. The CDR3 DNA sequence: TGTGCCAGTAAGACAGGGGTGAACACCGGGGAGCTGTTTTTT.

The chain employs TRBV28 and TRBJ2-2, with 12 bases that match TRBD1. The CDR3 is 20 residues long. The junction had 15 bases not matched to a gene; V was cut back by 2 bases and J by 5 bases. CDR1 and CDR2 (germline): MDHEN, SYDVKM. As DNA, the CDR3 is TGTGCCAGCAGTTTAGTATGGGACAGGGGGCCTAAGGCACGAACCGGGGAGCTGTTTTTT. It specifies CASSLVWDRGPKARTGELFF.

The V call is TRBV12-5, the J call TRBJ1-4, with unresolved D. The germline V gene has CDR1 LGHNT and CDR2 FRNRAP. This CDR3 has 19 residues. Trimming left V 3 bases short and J 8 bases short, with 28 bases between. The CDR3 DNA sequence: TGTGCTAGTGGTTTTGGAGGGTATGGGCGGACGGCCTGGAGGGAAAAACTGTTTTTT. Translation gives CASGFGGYGRTAWREKLFF. Based on the CDR3 plus reference TRBV12-5 and TRBJ1-4, the full variable domain is DARVTQTPRHKVTEMGQEVTMRCQPILGHNTVFWYRQTMMQGLELLAYFRNRAPLDDSGMPKDRFSAEMPDATLATLKIQPSEPRDSAVYFCASGFGGYGRTAWREKLFFGSGTQLSVL.